This is a list of T cell receptor beta chains from one sample in a study of neoadjuvant anti-PD-1 for oral cavity cancer. Generated by immunoSEQ multiplex PCR, the TCRdb table keeps only in-frame clones and is missing some. The sample includes more than 13,000 clones, around two thirds of them seen just once. The specimen was PBMCs, collected before nivolumab (anti-PD-1) treatment. These receptors came from a person between 40 and 85 years old with oral cavity squamous cell carcinoma. Each CDR3 is given with its conserved first and last residue. Expanded clones are given a class, and other clones once, few, many or no size at all.

NA	TRBV2	TRBJ1-2	CASSGSELYGYTF
NA	TRBV11-2	TRBJ2-7	CASSTGPTSHEQYF
few	TRBV29-1	TRBJ1-1	CSVDRGETEAFF
NA	TRBV6-6	TRBJ2-5	CASSYSSSGGQETQYF
NA	TRBV5-5	TRBJ1-1	CASSLVGGRNTEAFF
few	TRBV19	TRBJ1-6	CASSTTGVRGPLHF
NA	TRBV29-1	TRBJ2-7	CSVGGLSYEQYF
NA	TRBV6-5	TRBJ2-7	CASSFRAERYF
NA	TRBV7-3	TRBJ2-1	CASSLGGGRGSKQFF
NA	TRBV18	TRBJ1-3	CASSPPNRSSGNTIYF
NA	TRBV5-1	TRBJ2-5	CASSLGHSKETQYF
NA	TRBV5-1	TRBJ2-5	CASSPGQTYQETQYF
NA	TRBV11-2	TRBJ2-2	CANSHRAGELFF
NA	TRBV5-1	TRBJ2-7	CASKGASGLTYEQYF
NA	TRBV5-1	TRBJ2-2	CASSLTLSGELFF
NA	TRBV14	TRBJ2-2	CASSPAGGGTGELFF
NA	TRBV7-2	TRBJ1-4	CASSSTAAPEKLFF
few	TRBV7-2	TRBJ1-2	CASSEDNYGYTF
NA	TRBV5-1	TRBJ2-3	CASSHLGDSTDTQYF
NA	TRBV5-8	TRBJ1-1	CASSFSQGNTEAFF
few	TRBV11-2	TRBJ2-7	CASSAGLISYEQYF
NA	TRBV19	TRBJ2-2	CASSTGGTGELFF
NA	TRBV29-1	TRBJ2-2	CSVEVPRGLGELFF
once	TRBV2	TRBJ2-7	CASGGQGSYEQYF
few	TRBV18	TRBJ2-1	CASGGELENEQFF
NA	TRBV7-9	TRBJ1-2	CASSSRAGHRGDVNYGYTF
few	TRBV11-2	TRBJ1-1	CASSLATGATEAFF
few	TRBV5-1	TRBJ2-5	CASSSDRGPQETQYF
NA	TRBV4-1	TRBJ2-7	CASSYLRENYEQYF
NA	TRBV9	TRBJ2-5	CASSVPSGGGGETQYF
once	TRBV15	TRBJ1-1	CATSRGGGYTEAFF
NA	TRBV6-1	TRBJ1-4	CASSEVVTVTNEKLFF
NA	TRBV13	TRBJ2-3	CASSPRVGGVADTQYF
NA	TRBV18	TRBJ2-7	CASSPGQLSEQYF
NA	TRBV19	TRBJ2-1	CASSMIPRGRSYNEQFF
NA	TRBV6-4	TRBJ2-2	CASSVIPGVGSNTGELFF
NA	TRBV19	TRBJ1-2	CASDNTGVRGGYTF
NA	TRBV18	TRBJ2-3	CASSPTGASTDTQYF
NA	TRBV5-6	TRBJ2-5	CASSLIQGETQYF
NA	TRBV11-3	TRBJ2-4	CASSLEGGQGNIQYF
few	TRBV2	TRBJ2-2	CASSEAEEAGELFF
few	TRBV6-1	TRBJ2-7	CASSEGRLPYEQYF
NA	TRBV10-3	TRBJ1-1	CAISEPLTGNTEAFF
NA	TRBV14	TRBJ2-5	CASSPRQGNLQETQYF
NA	TRBV14	TRBJ1-1	CASSQQGGVNTEAFF
NA	TRBV19	TRBJ2-3	CASSGWTGVTDTQYF
NA	TRBV27	TRBJ1-6	CASSSGDRPNSPLHF
NA	TRBV27	TRBJ1-5	CASGRQTNQPQHF
few	TRBV4-1	TRBJ1-2	CASSQDTQGLFYGYTF
NA	TRBV19	TRBJ2-1	CALVRGTTIEQFF